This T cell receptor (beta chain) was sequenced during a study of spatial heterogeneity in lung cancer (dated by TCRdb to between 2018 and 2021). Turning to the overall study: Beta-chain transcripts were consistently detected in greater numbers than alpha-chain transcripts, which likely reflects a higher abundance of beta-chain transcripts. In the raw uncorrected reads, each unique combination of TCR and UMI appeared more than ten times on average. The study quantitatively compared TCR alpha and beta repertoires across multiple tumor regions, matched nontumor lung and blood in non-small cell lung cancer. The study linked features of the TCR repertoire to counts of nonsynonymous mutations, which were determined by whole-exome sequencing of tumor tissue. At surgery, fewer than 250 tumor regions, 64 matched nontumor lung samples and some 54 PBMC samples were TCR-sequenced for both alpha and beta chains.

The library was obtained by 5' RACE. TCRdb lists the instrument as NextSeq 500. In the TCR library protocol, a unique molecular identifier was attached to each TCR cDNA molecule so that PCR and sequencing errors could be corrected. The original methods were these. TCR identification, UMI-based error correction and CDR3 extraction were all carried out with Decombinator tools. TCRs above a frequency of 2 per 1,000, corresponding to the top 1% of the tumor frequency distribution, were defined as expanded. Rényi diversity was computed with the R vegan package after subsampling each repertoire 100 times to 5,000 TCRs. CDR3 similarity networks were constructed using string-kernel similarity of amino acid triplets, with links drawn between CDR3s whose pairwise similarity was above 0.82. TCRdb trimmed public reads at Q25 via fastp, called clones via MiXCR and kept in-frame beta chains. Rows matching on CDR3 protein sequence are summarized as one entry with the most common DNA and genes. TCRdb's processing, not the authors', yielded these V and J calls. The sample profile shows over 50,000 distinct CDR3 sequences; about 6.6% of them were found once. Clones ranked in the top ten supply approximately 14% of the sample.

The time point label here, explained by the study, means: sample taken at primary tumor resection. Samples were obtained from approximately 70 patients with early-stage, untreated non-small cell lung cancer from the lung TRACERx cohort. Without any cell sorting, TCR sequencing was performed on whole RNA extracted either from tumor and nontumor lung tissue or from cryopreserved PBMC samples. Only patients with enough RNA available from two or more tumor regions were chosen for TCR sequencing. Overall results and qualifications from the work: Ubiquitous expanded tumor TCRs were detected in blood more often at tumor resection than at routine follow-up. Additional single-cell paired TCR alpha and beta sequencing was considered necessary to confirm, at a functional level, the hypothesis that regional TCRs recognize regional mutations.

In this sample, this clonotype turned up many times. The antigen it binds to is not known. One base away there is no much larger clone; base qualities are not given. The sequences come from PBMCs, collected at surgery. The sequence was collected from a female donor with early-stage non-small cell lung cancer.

The DNA is as follows: TGTGCCAGCAGTTTATTCCAGACCTCCTACAATGAGCAGTTCTTC. Its protein reads: CASSLFQTSYNEQFF. The chain is encoded by TRBV28 joined to TRBJ2-1, with the identity of the D gene unclear. Trimming takes 1 base from V and 0 bases from J, and the germline ends sit 7 bases apart. The CDR3 contains 15 residues, cysteine and phenylalanine counted. Only CDR3 DNA remains: 45 bases, in frame from the first base. Looking up the germline V gene yields CDR1 MDHEN and CDR2 SYDVKM. Here the CDR3 is joined to the reference TRBV28 and TRBJ2-1 genes, and the full variable domain is: DVKVTQSSRYLVKRTGEKVFLECVQDMDHENMFWYRQDPGLGLRLIYFSYDVKMKEKGDIPEGYSVSREKKERFSLILESASTNQTSMYLCASSLFQTSYNEQFFGPGTRLTVL.